The 26 T cell receptor beta chains listed next were all sequenced from one sample in a study of blood T cell repertoires in COVID-19. Sequencing used immunoSEQ multiplex PCR; TCRdb keeps in-frame clones, though not all of them. The table has tens of thousands of clones, approximately 88% seen once. Sequenced sample: peripheral blood. The receptor set was obtained from a human donor in a cohort sampled during active COVID-19.

V gene TRBV7-2 combines with J gene TRBJ1-4; 9 positions agree with TRBD1. V shed 2 bases, J shed 0 bases, and the junction held 10 bases outside the gene matches. The germline CDR1 and CDR2 sequences are SGHTA and FQGNSA. This CDR3 spans 19 amino acids. The CDR3, as DNA: TGTGCCAGCAGCTTACTACCCGGGACAGGGACCGCAACTAATGAAAAACTGTTTTTT. The encoded protein is CASSLLPGTGTATNEKLFF.

The chain employs TRBV2 and TRBJ1-2; unclear D gene. V dropped 3 bases and J dropped 7 bases, with 21 bases sitting between them. Germline lookup yields CDR1 SNHLY and CDR2 FYNNEI. The CDR3 has 16 amino acids. The CDR3 sequence: CASSDRLQPKPLGYTF. As DNA, the CDR3 is TGTGCCAGCAGTGATCGGTTACAGCCAAAGCCCCTTGGCTACACCTTC.

The chain joins TRBV19 to TRBJ2-5, with TRBD1 as a possible D gene (5 bases). V was shortened by 4 bases and J by 9 bases, with 9 bases between the two germline ends. The CDR3 spans 11 residues. Germline V gene lookup returns CDR1 LNHDA and CDR2 SQIVND (reference sequence). This CDR3 is CASSTLGAQYF. The DNA of the CDR3 is TGTGCCAGTAGTACGCTAGGGGCCCAGTACTTC.

V is TRBV18 and J is TRBJ1-1; the match to TRBD1 covers 7 bases. The germline CDR1 and CDR2 sequences are KGHSH and LQKENI. This CDR3 has 13 amino acids. With 3 bases clipped from V and 5 bases from J, the junction kept 3 bases outside the gene matches. The CDR3 region is CASSPRQGTEAFF. Here the CDR3 DNA reads TGTGCCAGCTCACCCCGACAGGGAACTGAAGCTTTCTTT.

This chain connects TRBV18 to TRBJ1-4; D gene unclear. Trimming removed 3 bases from V and 0 bases from J, with 5 bases in between. CDR1 is KGHSH, CDR2 LQKENI, per germline. CDR3 size: 14 residues. The chain's CDR3 is CASSPGATNEKLFF. The CDR3, as DNA: TGTGCCAGCTCACCGGGAGCAACTAATGAAAAACTGTTTTTT. Supplemented by reference TRBV18 and TRBJ1-4, the full variable domain reads NAGVMQNPRHLVRRRGQEARLRCSPMKGHSHVYWYRQLPEEGLKFMVYLQKENIIDESGMPKERFSAEFPKEGPSILRIQQVVRGDSAAYFCASSPGATNEKLFFGSGTQLSVL.

V gene TRBV13 combines with J gene TRBJ1-1; D gene ambiguous. CDR1 is PRHDT and CDR2 is FYEKMQ in the germline V gene (reference sequence). The CDR3 loop spans 12 amino acids. V lost 6 bases, J lost 0 bases, and 5 bases lay in between. The CDR3 DNA sequence: TGTGCCAGCAGTCGTATGAACACTGAAGCTTTCTTT. This codes for CASSRMNTEAFF.

This clone has a handful of counts. This chain links TRBV2 with TRBJ1-5; D is possibly TRBD1 (6 bases). The CDR3 runs 15 residues. V shed 5 bases and J shed 2 bases, with 13 bases lying between them. Germline V gives CDR1 SNHLY, CDR2 FYNNEI. The CDR3 DNA is TGTGCCAGCAGTTTACAGGGAATCGGCAATCAGCCCCAGCATTTT. It is translated as CASSLQGIGNQPQHF.

The V gene is TRBV21-1, the J gene TRBJ1-5. TRBV21-1 is a pseudogene locus. The CDR3 loop spans 23 amino acids. The CDR3 nucleotides read TGTGCCAGCAGCAAAGATATGGCGAAGGGAGGGGGTCTCCTAGGTGATAGCAATCAGCCCCAGCATTTT. It translates to CASSKDMAKGGGLLGDSNQPQHF.

The gene calls are TRBV9 and TRBJ1-3; TRBD1 aligns across 9 bases. Germline CDR1 reads SGDLS; CDR2 reads YYNGEE. The V segment lost 3 bases and the J segment 4 bases; nucleotides outside the gene matches: 5. The CDR3 length is 15 residues. CDR3 sequence reads: CASSATGGEGNTIYF. The CDR3 DNA sequence: TGTGCCAGCAGCGCGACAGGGGGTGAAGGAAACACCATATATTTT.

The CDR3 loop reads CASSSIQGASGNTIYF. Written as DNA, the CDR3 is TGTGCCAGCAGCTCGATACAGGGGGCTTCTGGAAACACCATATATTTT. The chain combines TRBV11-2 with TRBJ1-3; 9 nucleotides line up with TRBD1. Germline-derived CDR1 and CDR2 are SGHAT and FQNNGV. The junction had 5 bases not matched to a gene; V was cut back by 4 bases and J by 1 base. CDR3 length equals 16 residues.

This chain uses TRBV18 with TRBJ1-6, with D tentatively TRBD1 (5 bases). V lost 6 bases to trimming and J lost 9 bases, with 12 bases between them. The CDR3 totals 13 residues. The germline CDR1 and CDR2 sequences are KGHSH and LQKENI. CDR3 protein: CASSPGRASPLHF. DNA of the CDR3: TGTGCCAGCTCCCCAGGGAGGGCTTCACCCCTCCACTTT.

The chain is built from TRBV7-2 and TRBJ1-2; weak D call: TRBD1 (5 bases). This CDR3 comprises 17 residues. Trimming left V 5 bases short and J 2 bases short, with 21 bases between. CDR1 is SGHTA and CDR2 is FQGNSA in the germline V gene. The CDR3 reads CASSPRSRRGGNYGYTF. The DNA for the CDR3 is TGTGCCAGCAGCCCTAGGAGCAGGCGGGGGGGGAACTATGGCTACACCTTC.

This clone occurred once. The rearrangement joins TRBV5-1 to TRBJ2-6; unclear D gene. The V gene lost 0 bases and the J gene lost 0 bases, with 10 bases spanning the gap. CDR1 and CDR2 from the germline V gene are SGHRS and YFSETQ. CDR3 length: 17 amino acids. The CDR3 DNA reads as TGCGCCAGCAGCTTGGTGTCGGTGCTCTCTGGGGCCAACGTCCTGACTTTC. Its protein is CASSLVSVLSGANVLTF.

The chain employs TRBV21-1 and TRBJ2-6; the table calls TRBD2, which could not be checked here. TRBV21-1 counts as a pseudogene. This CDR3 is built from 21 residues. The CDR3 protein is CASSKGYGGADPLSGANVLTF. The CDR3 DNA reads TGTGCCAGCAGCAAAGGTTACGGAGGGGCCGATCCTCTCTCTGGGGCCAACGTCCTGACTTTC.

The J gene is TRBJ1-5, the V gene TRBV4-3, with TRBD1 as a possible D gene (5 bases). Trimming took 0 bases from V and 16 from J, leaving 19 bases between them. The germline gives CDR1 LGHNA, CDR2 YSLEER. The CDR3 has 14 residues. The CDR3 spells CASSQDSQDTFIHF. The CDR3 coding sequence is TGCGCCAGCAGCCAAGATTCCCAGGACACCTTTATTCATTTT.

This clone has only one observation. The CDR3 DNA is TGTGCCAGCAGCCCTAAGAAGTACGGACAGGGAAACTACGAGCAGTACTTC. Residues: CASSPKKYGQGNYEQYF. This chain uses TRBV11-2 with TRBJ2-7, with 8 nucleotides matching TRBD1. This CDR3 is built from 17 residues. J gave up 3 bases and V 5 bases, and 15 bases lay outside the gene matches. Germline CDR1 reads SGHAT; CDR2 reads FQNNGV.

This chain uses TRBV11-2 with TRBJ1-3, with D perhaps matching TRBD1 (6 bases). The CDR3 runs to 16 residues. CDR1 is SGHAT, CDR2 FQNNGV, per germline. Trimming cost V 7 bases and J 0 bases, with 16 bases left between them. This chain's CDR3 is CASNHYDRSSGNTIYF. The DNA of the CDR3 is TGTGCCAGCAACCATTACGACAGGAGCTCTGGAAACACCATATATTTT.

The rearrangement uses TRBV18 and TRBJ2-7; 8 bases align to TRBD1. Germline CDR1 reads KGHSH; CDR2 reads LQKENI. The V gene end was trimmed by 5 bases and the J gene end by 0 bases; junction bases not matched to a gene: 6. CDR3 length equals 15 residues. CDR3 nucleotides: TGTGCCAGCTCAAACCGGGACAGGAACTCCTACGAGCAGTACTTC. Encoded protein: CASSNRDRNSYEQYF. The full variable domain, its missing parts supplied by reference TRBV18 and TRBJ2-7, is NAGVMQNPRHLVRRRGQEARLRCSPMKGHSHVYWYRQLPEEGLKFMVYLQKENIIDESGMPKERFSAEFPKEGPSILRIQQVVRGDSAAYFCASSNRDRNSYEQYFGPGTRLTVT.

The genes are TRBV25-1 and TRBJ2-6, with unresolved D. CDR1 and CDR2 (germline): MGHDK, SYGVNS. This CDR3 region has 14 residues. V lost 6 bases and J 0 bases, leaving 6 bases between the germline ends. CDR3 sequence: CASSPDSGANVLTF. The CDR3 nucleotides read TGTGCCAGCAGCCCAGACTCTGGGGCCAACGTCCTGACTTTC.

The chain employs TRBV4-1 and TRBJ1-1; D is undetermined. With 2 bases removed from V and 4 bases from J, the gap between germline ends came to 11 bases. The CDR3 is 14 residues long. Looked up from germline, CDR1 is MGHRA and CDR2 is YSYEKL. CDR3 sequence reads: CASSQIVEGTEAFF. In DNA, the CDR3 is TGCGCCAGCAGCCAAATTGTGGAGGGCACTGAAGCTTTCTTT.

The chain uses TRBV2 and TRBJ2-7; the match to TRBD1 covers 10 bases. Germline V gene data show CDR1 as SNHLY and CDR2 as FYNNEI. With V trimmed by 1 base and J by 7 bases, 1 base remained unmatched. This CDR3 has 13 amino acids. The CDR3 DNA is TGTGCCAGCAGTGAAGGGACAGGGGGAGAGCAGTACTTC. Protein: CASSEGTGGEQYF.

The chain combines TRBV2 with TRBJ1-3; unclear D gene. CDR3 length: 16 residues. Trimming stripped 3 bases from V and 0 bases from J, with 12 bases between. Germline CDR1 SNHLY, CDR2 FYNNEI. The CDR3 coding sequence is TGTGCCAGCAGTGATCGGGGAACCTTCTCTGGAAACACCATATATTTT. This gives the protein CASSDRGTFSGNTIYF.

The chain joins TRBV11-2 to TRBJ2-7; 7 bases align to TRBD1. CDR1 SGHAT and CDR2 FQNNGV come from the germline V gene. CDR3 length: 15 amino acids. V lost 6 bases and J lost 3; bases outside the gene matches: 11. The CDR3 coding sequence is TGTGCCAGCAGTAAAAGTAGGGACAGATTCTACGAGCAGTACTTC. The encoded protein is CASSKSRDRFYEQYF.

The chain combines TRBV5-1 with TRBJ1-4; 8 nucleotides align to TRBD1. V was clipped by 0 bases and J by 5 bases; unmatched bases: 6. Germline CDR1 SGHRS, CDR2 YFSETQ. This CDR3 has 16 amino acids. CDR3 bases: TGCGCCAGCAGCTTGGGGGACAGGTTGGGGAATGAAAAACTGTTTTTT. Translated: CASSLGDRLGNEKLFF.

The V gene is TRBV29-1, the J gene TRBJ1-2, with D maybe TRBD1 (6 bases). There are 13 residues in the CDR3. The V gene lost 3 bases and the J gene lost 3 bases, with 11 bases spanning the gap. Germline values: CDR1 SQVTM, CDR2 ANQGSEA. This CDR3 is CSVDPGDDYGYTF. In DNA, the CDR3 is TGCAGCGTTGATCCAGGGGACGACTATGGCTACACCTTC.

This clone was observed once. This chain uses TRBV15 with TRBJ1-4; D gene unclear. The germline CDR1 and CDR2 sequences are LNHNV and YYDKDF (reference sequence). V lost 0 bases and J lost 5, with 13 bases in between. The CDR3 covers 16 residues. CDR3 nucleotides: TGTGCCACCAGCAGAGATTACACCAGTCTCAATGAAAAACTGTTTTTT. This gives the protein CATSRDYTSLNEKLFF.